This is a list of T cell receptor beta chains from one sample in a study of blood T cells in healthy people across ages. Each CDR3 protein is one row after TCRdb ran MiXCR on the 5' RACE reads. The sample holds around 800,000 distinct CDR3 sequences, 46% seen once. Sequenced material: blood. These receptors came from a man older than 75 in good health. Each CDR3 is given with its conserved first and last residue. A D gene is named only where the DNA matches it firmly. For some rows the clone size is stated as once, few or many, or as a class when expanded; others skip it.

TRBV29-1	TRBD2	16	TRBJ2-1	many	TGCAGCGTTGAGGCCCCCGGGACTAGCGGGACAGATGAGCAGTTCTTC	CSVEAPGTSGTDEQFF
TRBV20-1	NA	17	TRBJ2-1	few	TGCAGTGCTACGACAGGAGGGAGGCTCAGCTCCTACAATGAGCAGTTCTTC	CSATTGGRLSSYNEQFF
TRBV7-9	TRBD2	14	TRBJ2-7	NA	TGTGCCAGCAGCTTTAGCGGGGCCCCCTACGAGCAGTACTTC	CASSFSGAPYEQYF
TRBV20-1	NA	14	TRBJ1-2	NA	TGCAGTGCCCGGACTGAGGCAGGATACTATGGCTACACCTTC	CSARTEAGYYGYTF
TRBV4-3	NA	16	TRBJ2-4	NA	TGCGCCAGCAGCCCGACCCTTGTGGCGGACTACAATGAGCAGTACTTC	CASSPTLVADYNEQYF
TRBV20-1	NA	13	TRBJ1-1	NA	TGCAGTGCTAGAGGGAAGGTGGGCACTGAAGCTTTCTTT	CSARGKVGTEAFF
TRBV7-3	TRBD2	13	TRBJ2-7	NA	TGTGCCAGCAGCCACGGGGGGTCCTACGAGCAGTACTTC	CASSHGGSYEQYF
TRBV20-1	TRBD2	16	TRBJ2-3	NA	TGCAGTGCTCCGGGGTTGTGGGAGGGGATGACAGATACGCAGTATTTT	CSAPGLWEGMTDTQYF
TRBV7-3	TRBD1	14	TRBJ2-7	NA	TGTGCCAGCAGTTCAGCCGGGACAGGGGACGAGCAGTACTTC	CASSSAGTGDEQYF
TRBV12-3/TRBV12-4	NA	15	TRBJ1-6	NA	TGTGCCAGCAGTTTCCTACAGGGTTGGAATTCACCCCTCCACTTT	CASSFLQGWNSPLHF
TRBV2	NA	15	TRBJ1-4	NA	TGTGCCAGCAGTGTCGATGGTCAGCCCAATGAAAAACTGTTTTTT	CASSVDGQPNEKLFF
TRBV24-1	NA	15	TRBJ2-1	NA	TGTGCCACCAGTGACGCATGGGGTAGAGGAGAGACCCAGTTCTTC	CATSDAWGRGETQFF
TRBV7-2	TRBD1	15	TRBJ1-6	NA	TGTGCCAGCAGCTCGGACAGGGTTTATAATTCACCCCTCCACTTT	CASSSDRVYNSPLHF
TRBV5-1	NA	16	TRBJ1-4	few	TGCGCCAGCAGCTTGATGGGGCCCGCAACTAATGAAAAACTGTTTTTT	CASSLMGPATNEKLFF
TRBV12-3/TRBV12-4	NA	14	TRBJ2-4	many	TGTGCCAGCAGTTTGTCTCTAGCCAAAAACATTCAGTACTTC	CASSLSLAKNIQYF
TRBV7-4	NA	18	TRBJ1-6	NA	TGTGCCAGCGTCTTGGGGGAGGGCAGGCGGCACGATAATTCACCCCTCCACTTT	CASVLGEGRRHDNSPLHF
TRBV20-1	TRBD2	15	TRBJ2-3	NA	TGCAGTGCTGAGTTTAGCGGGAGGGCCGAACATACGCAGTATTTT	CSAEFSGRAEHTQYF
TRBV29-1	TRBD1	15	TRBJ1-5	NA	TGCAGCGTTGAGATCACAGGGGAAGGCAATCAGCCCCAGCATTTT	CSVEITGEGNQPQHF
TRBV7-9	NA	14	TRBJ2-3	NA	TGTGCCAGCAGCTTCCCTCCGGAGCACGGTACGCAGTATTTT	CASSFPPEHGTQYF
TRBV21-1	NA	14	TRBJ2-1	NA	TGTGCCAGCAGCACTCCGGGGCCCTACAATGAGCAGTTCTTC	CASSTPGPYNEQFF
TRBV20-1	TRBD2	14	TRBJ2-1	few	TGCAGTGCCGAGACACTAGCGCAGGACAATGAGCAGTTCTTC	CSAETLAQDNEQFF
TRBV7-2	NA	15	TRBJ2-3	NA	TGTGCCAGCAGGTTAACGGCGGTTGGCACAGATACGCAGTATTTT	CASRLTAVGTDTQYF
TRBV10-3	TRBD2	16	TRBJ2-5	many	TGTGCCATCAGTGAGTCTGTGGGAGGGTTGCAAGAGACCCAGTACTTC	CAISESVGGLQETQYF
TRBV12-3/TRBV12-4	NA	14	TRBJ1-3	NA	TGTGCCAGCAGTTTAGAGACAGGCAGGAACACCATATATTTT	CASSLETGRNTIYF
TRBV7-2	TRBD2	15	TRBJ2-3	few	TGTGCCAGCAGACCTCTAGCGGGAGGTGCAGATACGCAGTATTTT	CASRPLAGGADTQYF
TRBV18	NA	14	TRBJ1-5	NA	TGTGCCAGCTCACCAGGTAACGGCAATCAGCCCCAGCATTTT	CASSPGNGNQPQHF
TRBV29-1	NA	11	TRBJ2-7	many	TGCAGCGTTGAAAGGGGCTACGAGCAGTACTTC	CSVERGYEQYF
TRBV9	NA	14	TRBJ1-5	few	TGTGCCAGCAGCGTAGGGACAGACAATCAGCCCCAGCATTTT	CASSVGTDNQPQHF
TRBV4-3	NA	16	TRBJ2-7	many	TGCGCCAGCAGCCAGAGTGCCGCAGACAGGTCCTACGAGCAGTACTTC	CASSQSAADRSYEQYF
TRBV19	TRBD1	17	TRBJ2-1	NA	TGTGCCAGTAGTATAGGACCGGGACAGGGGGCGAAAAATGAGCAGTTCTTC	CASSIGPGQGAKNEQFF
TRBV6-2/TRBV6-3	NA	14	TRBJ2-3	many	TGTGCCAGCAGTTGGGTACGTGGCGCAGATACGCAGTATTTT	CASSWVRGADTQYF
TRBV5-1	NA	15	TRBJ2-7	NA	TGCGCCAGCAGACCAAGTGGGGGAGAGGCCTGCGAGCAGTACTTC	CASRPSGGEACEQYF
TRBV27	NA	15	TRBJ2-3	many	TGTGCCAGCAGTTTATCGGGGGGTAGAACAGATACGCAGTATTTT	CASSLSGGRTDTQYF
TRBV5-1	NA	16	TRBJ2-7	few	TGCGCCAGCAGCTTGGCCTCGACTAGGGGTGTCTACGAGCAGTACTTC	CASSLASTRGVYEQYF
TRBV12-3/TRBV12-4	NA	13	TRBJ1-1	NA	TGTGCCAGCAAAAGGACCGGGAACACTGAAGCTTTCTTT	CASKRTGNTEAFF
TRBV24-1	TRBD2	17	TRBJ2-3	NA	TGTGCCACCAGTGGGACTAGCGGGAGGGGGAAGACAGATACGCAGTATTTT	CATSGTSGRGKTDTQYF
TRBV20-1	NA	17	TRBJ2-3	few	TGCAGTGCTGGCCCCTCTTTCGAGGGAGGAAGCACAGATACGCAGTATTTT	CSAGPSFEGGSTDTQYF